This is a list of T cell receptor beta chains from one sample in a study of cytomegalovirus exposure and HLA in healthy donors. Libraries were prepared by immunoSEQ multiplex PCR; TCRdb keeps only in-frame clonotypes and omits some of them. Among 50,000 to 70,000 clones listed, approximately 80% were seen once. Sequences were obtained from PBMCs. Receptors originate from a female donor in good health and CMV-seronegative. Each CDR3 is given with its conserved first and last residue. Each record gives: V gene, J gene, clone size, D gene, CDR3 protein, CDR3 DNA. D genes are given only for firm matches. Not every row has a clone size; where given, it reads once, few, many or a size class.

TRBV6-4,TRBJ2-2,few,.,CASSDKGGNTGELFF,TGTGCCAGCAGTGACAAGGGAGGGAACACCGGGGAGCTGTTTTTT
TRBV7-3,TRBJ2-7,few,TRBD2,CASSFSGRSEQYF,TGTGCCAGCAGCTTTAGCGGGAGGAGCGAGCAGTACTTC
TRBV7-8,TRBJ2-7,.,TRBD2,CASSSRLADPYEQYF,TGTGCCAGCAGCTCAAGACTAGCGGATCCCTACGAGCAGTACTTC
TRBV7-9,TRBJ2-3,.,.,CASSLVEEIDTQYF,TGTGCCAGCAGCTTAGTTGAAGAGATAGATACGCAGTATTTT
TRBV28,TRBJ2-7,.,.,CASSPRLVSYEQYF,TGTGCCAGCAGTCCCCGACTAGTCTCCTACGAGCAGTACTTC
TRBV11-2,TRBJ2-2,.,.,CASRAPGTPNTGELFF,TGTGCCAGCAGGGCCCCCGGGACACCGAACACCGGGGAGCTGTTTTTT
TRBV7-2,TRBJ1-3,.,TRBD1,CASSPKGAAYLGNTIYF,TGTGCCAGCAGCCCGAAGGGGGCCGCCTACCTTGGAAACACCATATATTTT
TRBV7-2,TRBJ2-7,.,.,CASSPGSNYEQYF,TGTGCCAGCAGCCCCGGGTCAAACTACGAGCAGTACTTC
TRBV28,TRBJ1-2,.,.,CASRELNYGYTF,TGTGCCAGCAGGGAACTAAACTATGGCTACACCTTC
TRBV19,TRBJ2-7,.,TRBD1,CASSPAAGTAIYEQYF,TGTGCCAGTAGTCCCGCCGCCGGGACAGCGATTTACGAGCAGTACTTC
TRBV7-2,TRBJ2-7,.,TRBD2,CASSLGVAGGWEQYF,TGTGCCAGCAGCTTAGGGGTGGCGGGAGGGTGGGAGCAGTACTTC
TRBV6-6,TRBJ1-2,once,TRBD1,CASTPRQGIGYTF,TGTGCCAGCACCCCTCGACAGGGTATTGGCTACACCTTC
TRBV9,TRBJ2-1,.,.,CASSPDINNEQFF,TGTGCCAGCAGCCCGGACATAAACAATGAGCAGTTCTTC
TRBV7-2,TRBJ1-4,.,.,CASSLVVGRVEKLFF,TGTGCCAGCAGCTTAGTAGTGGGGAGGGTAGAAAAACTGTTTTTT
TRBV19,TRBJ1-1,.,TRBD1,CASRGWDDRGLVDYTEAFF,TGTGCCAGTAGGGGATGGGATGACAGGGGGCTAGTTGACTACACTGAAGCTTTCTTT
TRBV28,TRBJ2-1,.,TRBD1,CASSFGTDYNEQFF,TGTGCCAGCAGTTTTGGGACAGACTACAATGAGCAGTTCTTC
TRBV6-5,TRBJ1-6,.,.,CASSNGQNSPLHF,TGTGCCAGCAGTAATGGACAGAATTCACCCCTCCACTTT
TRBV21-1,TRBJ2-7,few,.,CASRSTASYEQYF,TGTGCCAGCCGATCAACAGCCTCCTACGAGCAGTACTTC
TRBV30,TRBJ2-3,.,TRBD2,CAWVRRSGITDTQYF,TGTGCCTGGGTCCGACGTAGCGGGATAACAGATACGCAGTATTTT
TRBV5-1,TRBJ2-3,.,.,CASSSAGDTQYF,TGCGCCAGCAGCTCGGCGGGGGATACGCAGTATTTT
TRBV5-8,TRBJ1-2,.,.,CASSLRGGSNYGYTF,TGTGCCAGCAGCTTGCGTGGGGGGAGTAACTATGGCTACACCTTC
TRBV6-1,TRBJ1-1,once,TRBD1,CASSEGTGFITEAFF,TGTGCCAGCAGTGAAGGGACAGGGTTTATCACTGAAGCTTTCTTT
TRBV11-2,TRBJ2-7,.,TRBD2,CASSLLAATSYEQYF,TGTGCCAGCAGCTTACTAGCGGCGACCTCCTACGAGCAGTACTTC
TRBV7-9,TRBJ1-6,.,TRBD1,CASSQTGGNSPLHF,TGTGCCAGCAGCCAGACAGGGGGCAATTCACCCCTCCACTTT
TRBV7-3,TRBJ2-5,.,TRBD2,CASSRTSGGETQYF,TGTGCCAGCAGCCGGACTAGCGGGGGAGAGACCCAGTACTTC
TRBV27,TRBJ2-2,.,TRBD1,CASSWGQGTGELFF,TGTGCCAGCAGTTGGGGACAGGGCACCGGGGAGCTGTTTTTT
TRBV7-2,TRBJ2-5,.,TRBD2,CASSLVLGLAGGDQYF,TGTGCCAGCAGCTTAGTCCTCGGACTAGCGGGAGGGGACCAGTACTTC
TRBV5-1,TRBJ2-3,.,.,CASQRDPSTDTQYF,TGCGCCAGCCAGCGAGACCCTAGCACAGATACGCAGTATTTT
TRBV23-1,TRBJ1-1,.,.,CASSQALMADTEAFF,TGCGCCAGCAGTCAAGCCCTCATGGCGGACACTGAAGCTTTCTTT
TRBV6-5,TRBJ1-3,.,.,CASARRSGNTIYF,TGTGCCAGCGCCAGGCGCTCTGGAAACACCATATATTTT
TRBV6-5,TRBJ2-6,few,.,CASSYSGDVLTF,TGTGCCAGCAGTTACTCAGGGGACGTCCTGACTTTC
TRBV5-4,TRBJ2-3,.,.,CASSMTPLNRDTQYF,TGTGCCAGCAGCATGACACCACTTAATAGGGATACGCAGTATTTT
TRBV6-1,TRBJ1-1,.,.,CASSEEGNTEAFF,TGTGCCAGCAGTGAGGAGGGGAACACTGAAGCTTTCTTT
TRBV5-1,TRBJ2-7,.,TRBD2,CASSLAGGRAAGEAYEQYF,TGCGCCAGCAGCCTAGCCGGCGGGAGGGCTGCAGGAGAAGCCTACGAGCAGTACTTC
TRBV2,TRBJ2-7,.,TRBD2,CASSETGTRYYEQYF,TGTGCCAGCAGTGAGACCGGGACTAGATACTACGAGCAGTACTTC
TRBV9,TRBJ2-3,.,TRBD2,CASSVAGLAGGKDTQYF,TGTGCCAGCAGCGTAGCGGGACTAGCGGGCGGGAAAGATACGCAGTATTTT
TRBV5-4,TRBJ2-1,.,.,CASSLEESRRFF,TGTGCCAGCAGCTTGGAGGAGTCCCGGCGGTTCTTC
TRBV18,TRBJ2-7,.,.,CASSPPSSYEQYF,TGTGCCAGCTCACCACCGAGCTCCTACGAGCAGTACTTC
TRBV2,TRBJ2-1,.,.,CASSGDLVKFF,TGTGCCAGCAGCGGGGACTTAGTAAAGTTCTTC
TRBV13,TRBJ1-2,.,.,CASSLGESYGYTF,TGTGCCAGCAGCTTAGGGGAGAGCTATGGCTACACCTTC
TRBV5-6,TRBJ2-7,.,.,CASSSEGEQYF,TGTGCCAGCAGTTCGGAGGGCGAGCAGTACTTC
TRBV11-3,TRBJ2-7,.,TRBD1,CASSLGGDRGFHEQYF,TGTGCCAGCAGCTTAGGTGGGGACAGGGGCTTCCACGAGCAGTACTTC
TRBV6-5,TRBJ2-1,.,.,CASSLAYSSYNEQFF,TGTGCCAGCAGTCTAGCGTACAGCTCCTACAATGAGCAGTTCTTC
TRBV5-1,TRBJ2-5,few,TRBD1,CASSNRQGARETQYF,TGCGCCAGCAGCAACAGACAGGGGGCTAGGGAGACCCAGTACTTC
TRBV5-1,TRBJ2-5,few,TRBD2,CASSLGTSGGSETQYF,TGCGCCAGCAGCCTAGGGACTAGCGGGGGTTCGGAGACCCAGTACTTC
TRBV7-2,TRBJ2-5,.,TRBD2,CASSLPTSGVETQYF,TGTGCCAGCAGCCTGCCTACTAGCGGGGTAGAGACCCAGTACTTC